Listed here are 12 T cell receptor beta chains from one sample, sequenced in a study of chemoradiotherapy in HPV16-positive cancers. Here immunoSEQ multiplex PCR was the method, and the copy in TCRdb shows in-frame clones only, minus some. Here the sample spans some 21,000 clones, about 90% being singletons. The input for sequencing was blood, taken from a patient who underwent chemoradiotherapy. These receptors all stem from a human donor with HPV-associated anogenital cancer.

This rearrangement joins TRBV10-3 to TRBJ2-6; 9 nucleotides line up with TRBD1. Germline V CDR1 and CDR2: ENHRY, SYGVKD. V lost 4 bases, J lost 1 base, and 8 bases stayed unmatched. CDR3 length: 18 amino acids. The DNA of the CDR3 is TGTGCCATCAGTGGGGACAGGGCCAAGGGGTCTGGGGCCAACGTCCTGACTTTC. It codes for CAISGDRAKGSGANVLTF.

This chain uses TRBV6-1 with TRBJ2-4, with D unclear. This CDR3 region has 11 residues. Trimming took 2 bases from V and 8 from J, leaving 4 bases between them. Germline CDR1 reads MNHNS; CDR2 reads SASEGT. CDR3 coding DNA: TGTGCCAGCAGTGAATTGGACATTCAGTACTTC. Protein sequence: CASSELDIQYF.

V gene TRBV7-9 combines with J gene TRBJ1-6, with D hard to call. The V gene lost 1 base and the J gene lost 0 bases, with 10 bases spanning the gap. The germline CDR1 and CDR2 sequences are SEHNR and FQNEAQ (reference sequence). This CDR3 has 17 residues. The CDR3 DNA sequence: TGTGCCAGCAGCTTAGTAACGATGGGCTCCTATAATTCACCCCTCCACTTT. This sequence encodes CASSLVTMGSYNSPLHF.

The gene calls are TRBV30 and TRBJ2-7; 8 nucleotides line up with TRBD1. J was trimmed by 2 bases and V by 0 bases; bases with no gene match: 18. The CDR3 extends over 19 amino acids. Germline V gene sequence: CDR1 GTSNPN, CDR2 SVGIG (reference sequence). As DNA, the CDR3 is TGTGCCTGGAGTGTACTGGGGCCCCTACGAGCGGACAGGGCCTACGAGCAGTACTTC. This sequence encodes CAWSVLGPLRADRAYEQYF.

This clone was picked up one time. The CDR3 DNA reads TGTGCCAGCAGCTTAGCATGGGCTAGCGGAGGAAAACGGGATGAGCAGTTCTTC. Translated: CASSLAWASGGKRDEQFF. V is TRBV11-2 and J is TRBJ2-1; 7 positions match TRBD2. J was trimmed by 8 bases and V by 1 base; bases with no gene match: 17. The CDR3 loop spans 18 amino acids. Germline CDR1 SGHAT, CDR2 FQNNGV.

The chain recombines TRBV6-5 with TRBJ2-7, with 10 positions matching TRBD1. CDR1 is MNHEY, CDR2 SVGAGI, per germline. The V segment lost 2 bases and the J segment 3 bases; nucleotides outside the gene matches: 4. The CDR3 sequence is 15 residues long. The CDR3 sequence is CASSYKRTGGYEQYF. The CDR3 DNA is TGTGCCAGCAGTTACAAAAGGACAGGGGGCTACGAGCAGTACTTC.

This clone showed up just once. The V call is TRBV30, the J call TRBJ2-3, with 8 bases that match TRBD2. V lost 4 bases to trimming and J lost 4 bases; unmatched junction nucleotides: 13. Germline values: CDR1 GTSNPN, CDR2 SVGIG (reference sequence). This CDR3 has 16 amino acids. The CDR3, as DNA: TGTGCCTGGACCCTCCTCGGAGCGGGAGAGGCAGATACGCAGTATTTT. Its translation: CAWTLLGAGEADTQYF.

This chain connects TRBV11-2 to TRBJ2-7; possibly TRBD1 or TRBD2 for D (6 bases each). Between the trimmed V and J ends, which lost 7 bases and 6 bases, there was a span of 31 bases. CDR1 and CDR2 from the germline V gene are SGHAT and FQNNGV. The CDR3 consists of 18 residues. CDR3 nucleotides: TGTGCCAGCAACCTCGTACCCCCCGCCGCCGGGGGCAAGGTCGAGCAGTACTTC. It codes for CASNLVPPAAGGKVEQYF.

This clone appeared once. The J gene is TRBJ1-2, the V gene TRBV27, with 8 bases lining up with TRBD1. V shed 5 bases, J shed 2 bases, and the junction held 1 base outside the gene matches. Per germline, CDR1 MNHEY and CDR2 SMNVEV (reference sequence). CDR3 length: 13 amino acids. For the CDR3, the DNA is TGTGCCAGCAGTCGGACAGGGAACTATGGCTACACCTTC. Translated: CASSRTGNYGYTF.

The chain employs TRBV4-3 and TRBJ1-5, with D hard to call. Germline V gene lookup returns CDR1 LGHNA and CDR2 YSLEER. This CDR3 comprises 16 residues. V lost 1 base and J lost 2, with 12 bases in between. The CDR3 sequence: CASSQGVGVGNQPQHF. The CDR3 region has the DNA TGCGCCAGCAGCCAAGGGGTCGGGGTGGGCAATCAGCCCCAGCATTTT.

The gene calls are TRBV19 and TRBJ1-5; D is unresolved. Trimming removed 5 bases at V and 3 bases at J, with 20 bases between. Germline CDR1 is LNHDA and CDR2 is SQIVND (reference sequence). The CDR3 covers 17 residues. The CDR3 coding sequence is TGTGCCAGTAGTTCCGTTGCCGGGTCAACCGACAATCAGCCCCAGCATTTT. Translation gives CASSSVAGSTDNQPQHF.

A few counts support this clone. The rearrangement joins TRBV19 to TRBJ2-7, with 7 nucleotides matching TRBD1. The CDR3 length is 14 residues. V was clipped by 6 bases and J by 0 bases; unmatched bases: 5. Germline V lookup: CDR1 LNHDA, CDR2 SQIVND (reference sequence). This chain's CDR3 is CASRRDRNSYEQYF. In DNA, the CDR3 is TGTGCCAGTAGGAGGGACAGAAACTCCTACGAGCAGTACTTC.